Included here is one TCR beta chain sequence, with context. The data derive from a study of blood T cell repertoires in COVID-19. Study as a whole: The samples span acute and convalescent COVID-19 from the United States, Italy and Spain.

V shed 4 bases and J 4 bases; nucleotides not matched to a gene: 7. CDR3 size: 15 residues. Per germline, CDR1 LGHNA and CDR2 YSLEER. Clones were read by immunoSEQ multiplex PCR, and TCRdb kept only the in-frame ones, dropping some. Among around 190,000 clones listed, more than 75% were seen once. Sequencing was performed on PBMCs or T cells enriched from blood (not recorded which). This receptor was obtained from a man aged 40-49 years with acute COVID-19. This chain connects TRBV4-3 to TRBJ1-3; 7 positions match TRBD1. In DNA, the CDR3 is TGCGCCAGCAGCCCGAACAGGGGCTCGGGAAACACCATATATTTT. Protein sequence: CASSPNRGSGNTIYF.